The subject of this entry is one TCR beta chain. This entry comes from a study of blood T cell repertoires in COVID-19. Looking at the study overall: From T cells, B-cell-depleted T cells, or PBMCs came the material, which was cDNA or gDNA.

V lost 5 bases and J lost 5; bases outside the gene matches: 3. This CDR3 comprises 14 residues. Looked up from germline, CDR1 is KGHDR and CDR2 is SFDVKD. TCRdb keeps only in-frame clones here, not all; method: immunoSEQ multiplex PCR. The repertoire consists of approximately 220,000 clones, with about 90% occurring once and the leading ten covering less than 1.5%. V usage is TRBV24-1 and J usage is TRBJ2-1; 9 positions agree with TRBD2. Sequences were obtained from PBMCs or T cells enriched from blood (not recorded which). The clonotype was recovered from a man aged 30-40 years who had recovered from COVID-19. The CDR3 is CATSARLADNEQFF. DNA for the CDR3: TGTGCCACCAGTGCGAGACTAGCGGACAATGAGCAGTTCTTC.